This is a list of T cell receptor beta chains from one sample in a study of regulatory T cells in long-lasting Graves disease. Each CDR3 protein gets one entry after TCRdb re-called the multiplex PCR reads with MiXCR. This sample yields 350,000 to 450,000 distinct CDR3 sequences, of which just under 15% are seen a single time; 16% belongs to the top ten. These data also featured in a second study, about T cells in Graves' hyperthyroidism and ophthalmopathy.

The input for sequencing was peripheral blood mononuclear cells (PBMCs), taken at new diagnosis, from a patient treated with antithyroid drugs. The receptors originated from a woman in her 30s with Graves disease. Both conserved end residues are part of each CDR3. The order of the fields is clone size, D gene, J gene, V gene, CDR3 protein, CDR3 DNA. A D gene is named only where the DNA matches it firmly. The listing skips clone size in some rows; elsewhere it reads once, few, many or a size class.

many | . | TRBJ2-7 | TRBV29-1 | CSAGDGRYEQYF | TGCAGCGCGGGGGACGGCCGCTACGAGCAGTACTTC
. | . | TRBJ2-1 | TRBV24-1 | CATSDPGTPHNEQFF | TGTGCCACCAGTGACCCCGGGACACCTCACAATGAGCAGTTCTTC
. | TRBD2 | TRBJ2-4 | TRBV24-1 | CATSESGRTKNIQYF | TGTGCCACCAGTGAAAGCGGGAGGACCAAAAACATTCAGTACTTC
. | TRBD1 | TRBJ1-2 | TRBV12-3/TRBV12-4 | CASSRTGTYGYTF | TGTGCCAGCAGTCGGACAGGGACCTATGGCTACACCTTC
many | TRBD2 | TRBJ2-7 | TRBV5-1 | CASSLVGGAYEQYF | TGCGCCAGCAGCTTGGTGGGGGGGGCCTACGAGCAGTACTTC
. | . | TRBJ2-7 | TRBV7-9 | CASSLRVNSYEQYF | TGTGCCAGCAGCTTACGCGTAAACTCCTACGAGCAGTACTTC
few | . | TRBJ1-2 | TRBV10-1 | CASSESIGGDYGYTF | TGCGCCAGCAGTGAGTCGATAGGAGGGGACTATGGCTACACCTTC
few | . | TRBJ2-1 | TRBV19 | CASSIPPGGSSYNEQFF | TGTGCCAGTAGTATACCCCCTGGGGGGAGCTCCTACAATGAGCAGTTCTTC
. | TRBD2 | TRBJ2-3 | TRBV27 | CASRGQGRTSGTPTSTTDTQYF | TGTGCCAGCAGGGGACAGGGGCGGACTAGCGGGACTCCTACGTCGACCACAGATACGCAGTATTTT
. | TRBD2 | TRBJ2-1 | TRBV20-1 | CSASSASGLYNEQFF | TGCAGTGCTAGCTCTGCTAGCGGGCTGTACAATGAGCAGTTCTTC
once | . | TRBJ2-1 | TRBV11-1 | CASSLDLPYYEQFF | TGTGCCAGCAGCTTAGATTTACCTTACTACGAGCAGTTCTTC
many | . | TRBJ2-1 | TRBV29-1 | CSGRGHGQEWNNEQFF | TGCAGCGGCCGGGGTCATGGGCAGGAGTGGAACAATGAGCAGTTCTTC
few | . | TRBJ2-1 | TRBV7-3 | CASSPVLGNNEQFF | TGTGCCAGCAGCCCCGTCCTAGGGAACAATGAGCAGTTCTTC
. | . | TRBJ1-1 | TRBV11-3 | CASSLILAGQAFF | TGTGCCAGCAGCTTAATCTTGGCCGGCCAAGCTTTCTTT
few | . | TRBJ1-5 | TRBV6-1 | CAIQHGGLPQHF | TGTGCCATCCAACACGGGGGATTGCCCCAGCATTTT
. | . | TRBJ2-4 | TRBV13 | CASSAGLLPGGIQYF | TGTGCCAGCAGCGCGGGACTCCTCCCGGGTGGCATTCAGTACTTC
few | TRBD2 | TRBJ2-5 | TRBV5-1 | CASATSLGRETQYF | TGCGCCAGCGCGACTAGCCTCGGGCGGGAGACCCAGTACTTC
many | . | TRBJ1-1 | TRBV30 | CAWDDSDGTEAFF | TGTGCCTGGGACGACAGTGATGGGACTGAAGCTTTCTTT
many | . | TRBJ2-1 | TRBV29-1 | CSAFRDDNEQFF | TGCAGCGCCTTTAGGGACGACAATGAGCAGTTCTTC
many | . | TRBJ2-2 | TRBV12-3/TRBV12-4 | CASKLAGGRAGELFF | TGTGCCAGCAAGCTAGCAGGAGGGCGGGCCGGGGAGCTGTTTTTT
few | . | TRBJ2-6 | TRBV28 | CASSLGRISGANALTF | TGTGCCAGCAGTTTAGGACGGATTTCTGGGGCCAACGCCCTGACTTTC
few | . | TRBJ1-5 | TRBV30 | CAWSDVGNQPQHF | TGTGCCTGGAGCGATGTGGGAAATCAGCCCCAGCATTTT
many | . | TRBJ2-1 | TRBV29-1 | CSVGGYNEQFF | TGCAGCGTTGGGGGCTACAATGAGCAGTTCTTC
many | TRBD1 | TRBJ2-1 | TRBV13 | CASSLGDRAYNEQFF | TGTGCCAGCAGCTTAGGGGACAGGGCCTACAATGAGCAGTTCTTC
many | TRBD2 | TRBJ2-5 | TRBV6-2/TRBV6-3 | CASSWRSSGGETQYF | TGTGCCAGCAGTTGGCGGAGTAGCGGGGGGGAGACCCAGTACTTC
few | TRBD2 | TRBJ2-1 | TRBV7-2 | CASSPRGGAGYNEQFF | TGTGCCAGCAGCCCCCGGGGGGGGGCGGGGTACAATGAGCAGTTCTTC
few | TRBD2 | TRBJ2-3 | TRBV9 | CASSSLAGAGDTQYF | TGTGCCAGCAGCTCACTAGCGGGAGCTGGAGATACGCAGTATTTT
many | . | TRBJ2-7 | TRBV28 | CASSRRGEQYF | TGTGCCAGCAGTCGCAGGGGCGAGCAGTACTTC
many | . | TRBJ1-5 | TRBV4-2 | CASSRLTNQPQHF | TGTGCCAGCAGCCGCCTGACCAATCAGCCCCAGCATTTT
once | TRBD2 | TRBJ2-3 | TRBV2 | CASSSSGSTADTQYF | TGTGCCAGCAGCTCGAGCGGGAGCACAGCAGATACGCAGTATTTT
few | . | TRBJ2-1 | TRBV10-3 | CAIRISPAWDEQFF | TGTGCCATCAGAATATCCCCCGCGTGGGATGAGCAGTTCTTC
many | . | TRBJ2-3 | TRBV20-1 | CSAERAGGTDTQYF | TGCAGTGCTGAACGGGCTGGGGGCACAGATACGCAGTATTTT